This is a list of T cell receptor beta chains from one sample in a study of response to subunit inactivated influenza vaccine. One entry per CDR3 protein results from TCRdb running MiXCR on the RT-PCR reads. The sample holds around 540,000 distinct CDR3 sequences, about 11% seen once. The source material was PBMCs from blood, sampled on the day of vaccination. These TCRs come from a man aged 50-60 years who received an inactivated influenza vaccine. Both conserved end residues are part of each CDR3. A D gene is named only where the DNA matches it firmly. Size tells how often a clone was seen (once, few, many) or the class of an expanded clone, and some rows leave it out.

J gene	D gene	V gene	CDR3 length	clone size	CDR3 DNA	CDR3 protein
TRBJ2-7	.	TRBV7-8	15	many	TGTGCCAGCAGCCGAGGGGGGAGATTGGGTGGCGAGCAGTACTTC	CASSRGGRLGGEQYF
TRBJ2-2	.	TRBV7-9	14	.	TGTGCCAGCAGCTTTGCCATTCTGATGGGGGAGCTGTTTTTT	CASSFAILMGELFF
TRBJ1-2	.	TRBV6-5	15	.	TGTGCCAGCAGTTATGCAGTACACTTTAACTATGGCTACACCTTC	CASSYAVHFNYGYTF
TRBJ2-7	TRBD1	TRBV20-1	15	.	TGCAGTGCCTCATTTGGGGGGACAGGGGGTTACGAGCAGTACTTC	CSASFGGTGGYEQYF
TRBJ2-1	.	TRBV20-1	14	.	TGCAGTGCTATGGTGACTAAAATTTACAATGAGCAGTTCTTC	CSAMVTKIYNEQFF
TRBJ2-5	.	TRBV28	14	.	TGTGCCAGCAGCACGGACGGAAGAAGGGAGACCCAGTACTTC	CASSTDGRRETQYF
TRBJ2-3	TRBD1	TRBV4-3	16	few	TGCGCCAGCAGCCAAGTGGGGGGACAGGGCACAGATACGCAGTATTTT	CASSQVGGQGTDTQYF
TRBJ1-2	.	TRBV27	14	few	TGTGCCAGCAGTTTTAATGAGGGGGTCGGTGGCTACACCTTC	CASSFNEGVGGYTF
TRBJ1-4	TRBD1	TRBV4-2	15	few	TGTGCCAGCAGCCAAGACCGGGACAGGGACGAAAAACTGTTTTTT	CASSQDRDRDEKLFF
TRBJ1-5	.	TRBV29-1	12	.	TGCAGCGTCGTCGATAACAATCAGCCCCAGCATTTT	CSVVDNNQPQHF
TRBJ2-5	TRBD2	TRBV7-8	18	few	TGTGCCAGCAGCTTAATTTGGGGACTAGCGGGAAGGCAAGAGACCCAGTACTTC	CASSLIWGLAGRQETQYF
TRBJ2-7	TRBD2	TRBV2	15	.	TGTGCCAGCAGTAAACTAGCGGCCCAGACCTACGAGCAGTACTTC	CASSKLAAQTYEQYF
TRBJ2-7	TRBD2	TRBV20-1	15	few	TGCAGTGCTAGGACGCGGGGACTAGTCATCGCCGAGCAGTACTTC	CSARTRGLVIAEQYF
TRBJ2-2	TRBD1	TRBV5-6	15	once	TGTGCCAGCAGCTTGTTGCAGGGGGCATCCGGGGAGCTGTTTTTT	CASSLLQGASGELFF
TRBJ2-4	TRBD2	TRBV10-3	20	.	TGTGCCATCAGTGAGTCGATGGGACTAGCGGGACTGGGAGCCAAAAACATTCAGTACTTC	CAISESMGLAGLGAKNIQYF
TRBJ2-5	TRBD1	TRBV12-3/TRBV12-4	20	.	TGTGCCAGCAGTGGCATCTGTTCTACCGCCGGGACAGGGGGCAGAGAGACCCAGTACTTC	CASSGICSTAGTGGRETQYF
TRBJ2-2	TRBD1	TRBV12-3/TRBV12-4	15	.	TGTGCCAGCAGTTCTTGGACAGGGTTGGGCGGGGAGCTGTTTTTT	CASSSWTGLGGELFF
TRBJ2-3	.	TRBV4-3	19	.	TGCGCCAGCAGCCTAGGTTGGAGGGGAAGGTACGCTAGCACAGATACGCAGTATTTT	CASSLGWRGRYASTDTQYF
TRBJ2-2	TRBD2	TRBV5-1	16	few	TGCGCCAGCAGCTTGGGGACTAGCCCGAACACCGGGGAGCTGTTTTTT	CASSLGTSPNTGELFF
TRBJ2-5	TRBD2	TRBV4-3	17	many	TGCGCCAGCAGTCGTGGGACTAGCGGGAGGAGGCAAGAGACCCAGTACTTC	CASSRGTSGRRQETQYF
TRBJ2-7	TRBD2	TRBV6-2/TRBV6-3	15	.	TGTGCCAGCAGTTCCCCCCGGGACTACCCCTACGAGCAGTACTTC	CASSSPRDYPYEQYF
TRBJ2-1	.	TRBV4-3	15	few	TGCGCCAGCAGCCAAGGACGCTGGTCCTACAATGAGCAGTTCTTC	CASSQGRWSYNEQFF